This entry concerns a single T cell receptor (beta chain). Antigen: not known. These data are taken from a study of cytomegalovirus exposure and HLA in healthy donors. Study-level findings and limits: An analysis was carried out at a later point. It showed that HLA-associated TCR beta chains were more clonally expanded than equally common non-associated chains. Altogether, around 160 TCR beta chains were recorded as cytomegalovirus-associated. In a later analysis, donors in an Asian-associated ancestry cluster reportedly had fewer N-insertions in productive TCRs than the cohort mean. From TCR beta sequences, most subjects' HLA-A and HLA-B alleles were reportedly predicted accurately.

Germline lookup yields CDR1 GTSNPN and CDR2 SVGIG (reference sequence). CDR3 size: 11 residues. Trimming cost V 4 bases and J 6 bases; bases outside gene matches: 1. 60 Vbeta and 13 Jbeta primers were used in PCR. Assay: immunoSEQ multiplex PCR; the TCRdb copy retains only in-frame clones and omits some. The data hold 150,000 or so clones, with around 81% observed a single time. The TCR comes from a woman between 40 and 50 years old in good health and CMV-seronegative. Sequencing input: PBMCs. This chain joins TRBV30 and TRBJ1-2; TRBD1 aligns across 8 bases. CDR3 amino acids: CAWTGGHGYTF. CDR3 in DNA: TGTGCCTGGACAGGGGGCCATGGCTACACCTTC.